The 10 T cell receptor beta chains given below trace back to one sample, sequenced in a study of T cells in women clearing cervical HPV infection. Assay: immunoSEQ multiplex PCR; the TCRdb copy retains only in-frame clones and omits some. The sample is made up of around 28,000 clones, and the top ten hold about 3.1% of it. The sequenced material came from blood buffy coat. Receptors originate from a woman aged 18-70 years with a cervical HPV16 infection that either progressed to CIN3+ or cleared (not recorded which).

As to this clone: The CDR3 end is not reached by the read, which stops 3 residues before it; the germline J gene fills it in. This chain uses TRBV20-1 with TRBJ2-1; maybe TRBD2 (5 bases). Germline V gene sequence: CDR1 DFQATT, CDR2 SNEGSKA (reference sequence). The CDR3 extends over 12 amino acids. Trimming left V 0 bases short and J 9 bases short, with 9 bases between. CDR3 amino acids: CSARDRGLEQFF. Partial CDR3 DNA: TGCAGTGCTAGAGATCGGGGTCTTGAG.

About this clone itself: Coverage ceases 3 residues before the CDR3 finishes, and the germline J gene fills in the end. The gene calls are TRBV2 and TRBJ1-5; TRBD1 might be the D (5 bases). With 8 bases removed from V and 0 bases from J, the gap between germline ends came to 11 bases. Germline CDR1 reads SNHLY; CDR2 reads FYNNEI. The CDR3 contains 14 residues. The CDR3 DNA, read in part, is TGTGCCAGCCAAGGACAAAATAGCAATCAGCCC. Translation gives CASQGQNSNQP. The CDR3 as a whole reads CASQGQNSNQPQHF.

To note about this clone: The observed sequence ends 3 residues before the CDR3 terminus, with the missing tail filled in from the germline J gene. V gene TRBV2 combines with J gene TRBJ1-5, with 7 bases lining up with TRBD1. The germline CDR1 and CDR2 sequences are SNHLY and FYNNEI. Germline trimming cut 4 bases from V and 7 bases from J; bases unmatched to any gene: 4. CDR3 size: 13 residues. CDR3: CASSGEGAQPQHF. Partial CDR3 DNA: TGTGCCAGCAGTGGCGAGGGGGCCCAGCCC.

The CDR3 loop reads CASSLHGGGGGETQYF. Partial CDR3 DNA: TGCGCCAGCAGCTTGCATGGCGGCGGGGGTGGGGAGACC. The chain recombines TRBV5-1 with TRBJ2-5; TRBD2 matches at 7 bases. The CDR3 end is not reached by the read, which stops 3 residues before it; the germline J gene fills it in. Trimming took 1 base from V and 5 from J; bases not matched to a gene: 11. CDR1 and CDR2 from the germline V gene are SGHRS and YFSETQ. This CDR3 has 16 amino acids. The full variable domain, rest sourced from reference TRBV5-1 and TRBJ2-5, is KAGVTQTPRYLIKTRGQQVTLSCSPISGHRSVSWYQQTPGQGLQFLFEYFSETQRNKGNFPGRFSGRQFSNSRSEMNVSTLELGDSALYLCASSLHGGGGGETQYFGPGTRLLVL.

The chain's CDR3 is CASRREGTEAFF. Partial CDR3 DNA: TGTGCCAGCCGCAGGGAGGGGACTGAA. The chain links TRBV2 to TRBJ1-1, with D perhaps TRBD1 (5 bases). The CDR3 extends 3 residues past the end of the read, so its final part is completed from the germline J gene. CDR3 length: 12 residues. The V end was cut by 8 bases, the J end by 5 bases, with 12 bases between. CDR1 is SNHLY, CDR2 FYNNEI, per germline.

To note about this clone: From the germline J gene comes the end of the CDR3, since the read stops 3 residues before it. The J gene is TRBJ2-3, the V gene TRBV4-2; 9 bases map to TRBD2. The CDR3 contains 17 residues. Germline loops: CDR1 LGHNA, CDR2 YNFKEQ. This CDR3 reads CASSQDLAGALQETQYF. Partial CDR3 DNA: TGTGCCAGCAGCCAAGATTTAGCGGGGGCCTTACAAGAGACG.

A note on this clone: The CDR3 extends 3 residues past the end of the read, so its final part is completed from the germline J gene. This chain links TRBV18 with TRBJ2-7; 8 nucleotides line up with TRBD1. CDR3 length: 14 amino acids. Trimming took 3 bases from V and 4 from J; bases not matched to a gene: 5. The germline gives CDR1 KGHSH, CDR2 LQKENI. The CDR3 sequence is CASSPDREGYEQYF. CDR3 bases read: TGTGCCAGCTCACCGGACAGGGAAGGATACGAG.

A word on this clone: With the read ending 3 residues before the CDR3 end, the germline J gene is used to fill in that end. The rearrangement joins TRBV13 to TRBJ2-1, with 8 bases matching TRBD1. This CDR3 has 18 residues. The J segment lost 1 base and the V segment lost 5 bases, leaving 13 bases of the junction unmatched. Germline V lookup: CDR1 PRHDT, CDR2 FYEKMQ (reference sequence). CDR3 region: CASSQPIRGHRSYNEQFF. The covered CDR3 bases are TGTGCCAGCAGCCAGCCCATCAGGGGGCACCGTTCCTACAATGAG.

As regards this clone: The read halts 3 residues ahead of the CDR3 end, with the missing end drawn from the germline J gene. Other DNA sequences in the same sample also yield this CDR3. This rearrangement joins TRBV29-1 to TRBJ2-3; TRBD2 agrees at 15 bases. J gave up 3 bases and V 1 base, and 8 bases lay outside the gene matches. The CDR3 length is 18 residues. Germline CDR1 SQVTM, CDR2 ANQGSEA. The CDR3 bases that were read are TGCAGCGTTGAAGTACCGGGACTAGCGGGGGGTCCGACAGATACG. Its translation is CSVEVPGLAGGPTDT. The full CDR3 sequence reads CSVEVPGLAGGPTDTQYF.

A word on this clone: Read sequence stops 3 residues before the CDR3 end, and the germline J gene provides the missing end. The chain uses TRBV7-2 and TRBJ1-2; TRBD1 aligns across 7 bases. The CDR3 spans 15 residues. Germline V CDR1 and CDR2: SGHTA, FQGNSA. The sequenced CDR3 bases are TGTGCCAGCAGCCTCTCCGGAGGGGGCTCCTACGAC. As protein: CASSLSGGGSYD. The CDR3, in full, reads CASSLSGGGSYDYTF.